These 3 T cell receptor beta chains were sequenced from one sample in a study of blood T cell repertoires in COVID-19. The method was immunoSEQ multiplex PCR; TCRdb's version includes in-frame clones alone and lacks a portion of them. The sample yields 270,000 or so clones, 81% seen once. Sequencing input: peripheral blood. The receptors were gathered from a woman aged 55-70 years with active or convalescent COVID-19.

The V gene is TRBV7-9, the J gene TRBJ2-7; 11 positions match TRBD1. The CDR3 loop spans 15 amino acids. Losses at the gene ends were 5 bases for V and 3 bases for J; bases not matched to a gene: 6. Per the germline V gene, CDR1 is SEHNR and CDR2 is FQNEAQ (reference sequence). Here the CDR3 reads CASSPPGTGGYEQYF. CDR3 bases: TGTGCCAGCAGCCCACCCGGGACAGGGGGCTACGAGCAGTACTTC.

The chain joins TRBV4-1 to TRBJ1-5; weak D call: TRBD1 (5 bases). The CDR3 length is 15 residues. Trimming took off 5 bases at V and 4 bases at J, with 15 bases between the two ends. The germline V gene has CDR1 MGHRA and CDR2 YSYEKL. CDR3: CASSLRQQDNQPQHF. The DNA of the CDR3 is TGCGCCAGCAGCTTACGACAGCAAGATAATCAGCCCCAGCATTTT.

About this clone: Germline and junction disagree at one end, which may indicate a read error. This sequence joins TRBV24-1 and TRBJ2-2; D perhaps matches TRBD1 (7 bases). The CDR3 has 14 residues. Germline CDR1 KGHDR, CDR2 SFDVKD. The CDR3 loop is CATSAQGEAGGLFF. Here the CDR3 DNA reads TGTGCCACCAGTGCCCAGGGGGAGGCAGGGGGGCTGTTTTTT.